The 25 T cell receptor beta chains below come from one sample, sequenced in a study of blood T cell repertoires in COVID-19. The method was immunoSEQ multiplex PCR; TCRdb's version includes in-frame clones alone and lacks a portion of them. The repertoire holds fewer than 90,000 clones, with around nine tenths as singletons. Specimen: peripheral blood. The source of these receptors is a man aged 50-60 years with active or convalescent COVID-19.

This rearrangement joins TRBV15 to TRBJ1-5; TRBD1 aligns across 7 bases. Trimming removed 6 bases from V and 0 bases from J; junction bases left unmatched: 14. This CDR3 has 18 amino acids. Germline CDR1 and CDR2: LNHNV and YYDKDF (reference sequence). The CDR3, as DNA: TGTGCCACCAGTAGGTGGGGACAGTATGATCATAGCAATCAGCCCCAGCATTTT. Amino acids: CATSRWGQYDHSNQPQHF.

This chain links TRBV11-2 with TRBJ2-5; D not resolved. V lost 5 bases and J lost 5, with 9 bases in between. This CDR3 has 12 residues. From germline, CDR1 is SGHAT and CDR2 FQNNGV. The CDR3: CASSAAAETQYF. The CDR3 nucleotides read TGTGCCAGCAGCGCCGCGGCGGAGACCCAGTACTTC. Together with reference TRBV11-2 and TRBJ2-5, the CDR3 gives the full variable domain: EAGVAQSPRYKIIEKRQSVAFWCNPISGHATLYWYQQILGQGPKLLIQFQNNGVVDDSQLPKDRFSAERLKGVDSTLKIQPAKLEDSAVYLCASSAAAETQYFGPGTRLLVL.

The V call is TRBV6-5, the J call TRBJ1-6; D ambiguous. Germline lookup yields CDR1 MNHEY and CDR2 SVGAGI. The CDR3 has 16 amino acids. V gave up 0 bases and J gave up 6 bases, with 12 bases separating them. The CDR3 reads CASSYSIGNPNSPLHF. CDR3 nucleotide sequence: TGTGCCAGCAGTTACTCGATCGGGAACCCTAATTCACCCCTCCACTTT.

The J gene is TRBJ1-2, the V gene TRBV28; 9 bases are shared with TRBD1. The germline gives CDR1 MDHEN, CDR2 SYDVKM. V shed 6 bases and J 4 bases; nucleotides not matched to a gene: 9. The CDR3 covers 15 residues. CDR3 loop: CASRPTGGSGYGYTF. The CDR3 DNA sequence: TGTGCCAGCAGGCCGACAGGGGGGAGTGGCTATGGCTACACCTTC.

This chain links TRBV11-3 with TRBJ2-1, with a possible D match to TRBD2 (6 bases). V lost 5 bases to trimming and J lost 8 bases, with 7 bases between them. This CDR3 comprises 11 residues. CDR1 is SGHNT, CDR2 YENEEA, per germline. In nucleotides, the CDR3 is TGTGCCAGCAGCCGCGGGGATGAGCAGTTCTTC. This gives the protein CASSRGDEQFF.

There are a few counts of this clone. This sequence joins TRBV9 and TRBJ2-5; TRBD1 is a possible D gene (6 bases). CDR1 and CDR2 (germline): SGDLS, YYNGEE. The V gene lost 4 bases and the J gene lost 3 bases, with 13 bases spanning the gap. CDR3 length equals 14 residues. CDR3 loop: CASSRLSGEETQYF. The CDR3 region has the DNA TGTGCCAGCAGCCGACTGTCAGGGGAAGAGACCCAGTACTTC.

The V and J genes are TRBV10-3 and TRBJ2-3; D remains unclear. Per the germline V gene, CDR1 is ENHRY and CDR2 is SYGVKD. This CDR3 has 15 residues. Trimming removed 3 bases from V and 0 bases from J, with 10 bases in between. The CDR3 loop reads CAISDRAPSTDTQYF. CDR3 nucleotides: TGTGCCATCAGTGATCGAGCGCCCAGCACAGATACGCAGTATTTT.

The V gene is TRBV11-2, the J gene TRBJ2-7; 10 bases are a match to TRBD1. Germline CDR1 and CDR2: SGHAT and FQNNGV. V trimming: 6 bases; J trimming: 3 bases; junction bases outside the gene matches: 5. CDR3 size: 14 residues. CDR3 sequence (DNA): TGTGCCAGCAGTCTGGGGACAGGGGTCTACGAGCAGTACTTC. As protein: CASSLGTGVYEQYF.

This clone was detected only once. The V gene is TRBV19, the J gene TRBJ2-3; possible D gene TRBD2, 6 bases. Germline lookup yields CDR1 LNHDA and CDR2 SQIVND (reference sequence). The V end lost 7 bases, the J end lost 5 bases, and 13 bases lay between the germline ends. CDR3 length: 13 amino acids. CDR3 in DNA: TGTGCCAGTATGGCCCCCGGGGGAGATACGCAGTATTTT. It specifies CASMAPGGDTQYF. Complete variable domain (other parts from reference TRBV19 and TRBJ2-3): DGGITQSPKYLFRKEGQNVTLSCEQNLNHDAMYWYRQDPGQGLRLIYYSQIVNDFQKGDIAEGYSVSREKKESFPLTVTSAQKNPTAFYLCASMAPGGDTQYFGPGTRLTVL.

This chain connects TRBV5-1 to TRBJ2-5; 9 bases are a match to TRBD2. Germline V gene lookup returns CDR1 SGHRS and CDR2 YFSETQ. Unmatched junction bases numbered 6, after V lost 6 bases and J lost 3 bases. This CDR3 contains 14 residues. The CDR3 DNA is TGCGCCAGCACGGTCTCTAGCGGGGAAGAGACCCAGTACTTC. This encodes CASTVSSGEETQYF.

The V and J genes are TRBV30 and TRBJ1-5, with D unresolved. The CDR3 sequence is 13 residues long. V lost 2 bases and J lost 0, with 5 bases in between. CDR1 is GTSNPN and CDR2 is SVGIG in the germline V gene (reference sequence). The CDR3 protein is CAWSTNSNQPQHF. The CDR3 region has the DNA TGTGCCTGGAGTACTAATAGCAATCAGCCCCAGCATTTT.

The chain employs TRBV27 and TRBJ1-6, with 9 bases aligning to TRBD1. Germline values: CDR1 MNHEY, CDR2 SMNVEV (reference sequence). The CDR3 is made up of 14 amino acids. The V gene end was trimmed by 8 bases and the J gene end by 4 bases; junction bases not matched to a gene: 3. The CDR3 bases are TGTGCCAGCGTAGACAGGGGGTATAATTCACCCCTCCACTTT. It encodes CASVDRGYNSPLHF.

This chain links TRBV3-1 (or the pseudogene TRBV3-2) with TRBJ2-1; D ambiguous. The germline V and J ends were trimmed by 2 bases and 8 bases, with 10 bases remaining between them. Germline-derived CDR1 and CDR2 are LGHDT and YNNKEL (reference sequence). The length of the CDR3 is 13 residues. CDR3 coding DNA: TGTGCCAGCAGCCAACAGGTCGCCTATGAGCAGTTCTTC. Protein product: CASSQQVAYEQFF.

The gene calls are TRBV6-1 and TRBJ1-4, with a tentative D call TRBD1 (6 bases). Germline lookup yields CDR1 MNHNS and CDR2 SASEGT. Deletions cut 3 bases from V and 2 bases from J, with 7 bases between. The CDR3 is made up of 14 amino acids. Here the CDR3 reads CASSEGATNEKLFF. The CDR3 nucleotides are TGTGCCAGCAGTGAGGGGGCGACTAATGAAAAACTGTTTTTT.

The chain has TRBV20-1 and TRBJ2-7; 8 nucleotides match TRBD2. Looked up from germline, CDR1 is DFQATT and CDR2 is SNEGSKA (reference sequence). The CDR3 runs to 11 residues. CDR3 amino acids: CRATSGHEQYV. The DNA of the CDR3 is TGCAGAGCCACTAGCGGTCACGAGCAGTACGTC.

The chain has TRBV5-1 and TRBJ2-5; no reliable D call. The CDR3 covers 14 residues. Germline CDR1 is SGHRS and CDR2 is YFSETQ. V was trimmed by 1 base and J by 0 bases, leaving 7 bases between them. CDR3 region: CASSLYSNQETQYF. CDR3 DNA: TGCGCCAGCAGCTTGTACAGTAACCAAGAGACCCAGTACTTC.

The rearrangement joins TRBV9 to TRBJ2-1; perhaps TRBD1 as D (6 bases). The CDR3 is made up of 15 amino acids. In germline, CDR1 is SGDLS, CDR2 YYNGEE. The germline V and J ends were trimmed by 5 bases and 5 bases, with 17 bases remaining between them. For the CDR3, the DNA is TGTGCCAGCAGTCCCATCTCACAGGGAAACAATGAGCAGTTCTTC. Translation gives CASSPISQGNNEQFF.

This clone turned up a few times. Other DNA sequences in this sample translate to the same CDR3. V and J are TRBV7-9 and TRBJ2-2, with 8 bases matching TRBD1. Trimming took 6 bases from V and 5 from J; bases not matched to a gene: 5. Germline V gene lookup returns CDR1 SEHNR and CDR2 FQNEAQ (reference sequence). The CDR3 loop spans 14 amino acids. CDR3 sequence reads: CASSRQGRTGELFF. The CDR3 DNA sequence: TGTGCCAGCAGTCGACAGGGGAGGACCGGGGAGCTGTTTTTT.

The chain employs TRBV7-9 and TRBJ2-3; 12 nucleotides line up with TRBD2. The CDR3 length is 18 residues. The germline V gene has CDR1 SEHNR and CDR2 FQNEAQ (reference sequence). The V gene end was trimmed by 5 bases and the J gene end by 4 bases; junction bases not matched to a gene: 13. This CDR3 reads CASSQDLTSGGWADTQYF. DNA for the CDR3: TGTGCCAGCAGCCAAGATTTGACTAGCGGGGGTTGGGCAGATACGCAGTATTTT.

This sequence joins TRBV28 and TRBJ1-2; D remains ambiguous. The V end was cut by 5 bases, the J end by 7 bases, with 8 bases between. The CDR3 sequence is 11 residues long. Germline V gene data show CDR1 as MDHEN and CDR2 as SYDVKM. CDR3 bases: TGTGCCAGCAGTCGGAGCTCTGGCTACACCTTC. Translated: CASSRSSGYTF.

This clone was detected only once. The CDR3 bases are TGTGCCAGTACCGCGGGGGGGGCCATGGCCTATGGCTACACCTTC. Translated, it gives CASTAGGAMAYGYTF. The genes are TRBV19 and TRBJ1-2; weak D call: TRBD1 (6 bases). CDR1 is LNHDA and CDR2 is SQIVND in the germline V gene (reference sequence). V lost 7 bases and J lost 4, with 19 bases in between. CDR3 length: 15 amino acids.

This clone was detected a few times. The rearrangement joins TRBV4-3 to TRBJ1-6; D remains ambiguous. Trimming left V 3 bases short and J 0 bases short, with 12 bases between. From germline, CDR1 is LGHNA and CDR2 YSLEER. The CDR3 runs to 17 residues. The CDR3 spells CASSQAGSSSYNSPLHF. The CDR3 DNA reads as TGCGCCAGCAGCCAGGCGGGCAGCAGCTCCTATAATTCACCCCTCCACTTT.

The V call is TRBV3-1 (or the pseudogene TRBV3-2), the J call TRBJ2-1, with a weak D call TRBD2 (7 bases). Germline-derived CDR1 and CDR2 are LGHDT and YNNKEL (reference sequence). Trimming shortened V by 1 base and J by 7 bases, and 14 bases separated the two germline ends. The CDR3 sequence is 15 residues long. The CDR3: CASSQGRGGGNEQFF. DNA for the CDR3: TGTGCCAGCAGCCAAGGCAGAGGGGGGGGGAATGAGCAGTTCTTC.

J is TRBJ2-2 and V is TRBV4-2, with a possible D match to TRBD1 (5 bases). CDR1 and CDR2 (germline): LGHNA, YNFKEQ. The CDR3 consists of 14 residues. The germline V and J ends were trimmed by 2 bases and 5 bases, with 9 bases remaining between them. In DNA, the CDR3 is TGTGCCAGCAGCCAATCGGACACTACCGGGGAGCTGTTTTTT. Translation: CASSQSDTTGELFF.

V is TRBV6-4 and J is TRBJ1-5; D remains unclear. CDR1 is MRHNA, CDR2 SNTAGT, per germline. V was shortened by 6 bases and J by 1 base, with 13 bases between the two germline ends. CDR3 size: 15 residues. The CDR3 loop reads CASRDGRVSNQPQHF. The CDR3 DNA sequence: TGTGCCAGCAGGGACGGGCGGGTCAGCAATCAGCCCCAGCATTTT.